The clone carrying this TCR beta chain was seen repeatedly, ten times or more. Antigen unknown. Treatment was busulfan-fludarabine conditioning, a marrow graft, and cyclophosphamide on days +3 and +4. The sample is drawn from a study of T cells after posttransplantation cyclophosphamide. General study points: Blood and skin or GI T cell repertoires showed limited TRB overlap. After PTCy, TRB diversity resembled that of CNI/methotrexate controls. Later post-transplant blood repertoires were often dominated by donor CD8+ memory clones.

TCRdb's copy holds only in-frame clones and misses some; the assay was immunoSEQ multiplex PCR. The sample shows around 10,000 clones, none of them appearing just once. The V end was cut by 7 bases, the J end by 0 bases, with 16 bases between. CDR1 is SNHLY and CDR2 is FYNNEI in the germline V gene. The CDR3 is 15 amino acids. The origin of this receptor is a female patient in her forties who received an allogeneic stem cell transplant from a related donor, was CMV-positive, and had no GVHD. The graft donor may be the source of some T cells. The gene calls are TRBV2 and TRBJ2-7; D unclear. This sample comprised PBMCs, obtained after allogeneic stem cell transplant with posttransplant cyclophosphamide. The CDR3 spells CASTDVGPRSYEQYF. As DNA, the CDR3 is TGTGCCAGCACCGACGTAGGGCCCCGCTCCTACGAGCAGTACTTC. Using reference TRBV2 and TRBJ2-7 for the parts outside the CDR3, the full variable domain is EPEVTQTPSHQVTQMGQEVILRCVPISNHLYFYWYRQILGQKVEFLVSFYNNEISEKSEIFDDQFSVERPDGSNFTLKIRSTKLEDSAMYFCASTDVGPRSYEQYFGPGTRLTVT.